Listed here is a single T cell receptor beta chain. Its antigen is unknown. This record comes from a study of blood T cells in healthy people across ages. The CDR3 runs to 14 residues. The V gene end was trimmed by 6 bases and the J gene end by 4 bases; junction bases not matched to a gene: 8. Then a second PCR, running roughly 7 to 12 cycles, was carried out with a sample-barcoded 5' primer and a J-beta primer mix. Every sample returned 2.5 million or more CDR3-containing paired-end reads. MiXCR was run by TCRdb on the 5' RACE reads, yielding one entry per CDR3 protein. The sample has around 1.5 million distinct CDR3 sequences, around two fifths seen once. Whole-study results and caveats: As age increased, TCR beta diversity per million T cells fell in a roughly linear fashion.

The V gene is TRBV12-3 or TRBV12-4, the J gene TRBJ1-1; 7 bases are a match to TRBD1. The origin of this receptor is a woman in her late teens or twenties in good health. Sequenced: blood. CDR3 DNA sequence: TGTGCCAGCAGATACAGGGGTGGAGGCACTGAAGCTTTCTTT. Encoded protein: CASRYRGGGTEAFF.